What follows are 10 T cell receptor beta chains derived from one specimen sequenced in a study of cytomegalovirus exposure and HLA in healthy donors. PCR was performed using 60 Vbeta and 13 Jbeta primers. The assay was immunoSEQ multiplex PCR, and TCRdb's table has in-frame clones only and misses some. The repertoire holds about 180,000 clones, with over 80% as singletons. Material for sequencing was PBMCs. These receptors were taken from a middle-aged man in good health and CMV-seronegative.

The V and J genes are TRBV7-2 and TRBJ2-5; D perhaps matches TRBD1 (6 bases). CDR1 is SGHTA and CDR2 is FQGNSA in the germline V gene. The CDR3 totals 14 residues. V lost 5 bases and J 2 bases, leaving 12 bases between the germline ends. CDR3 sequence (DNA): TGTGCCAGCAGCCCCGGACAGCAGCAAGAGACCCAGTACTTC. Translated: CASSPGQQQETQYF.

V usage is TRBV5-6 and J usage is TRBJ2-3; D is possibly TRBD1 (6 bases). The germline CDR1 and CDR2 sequences are SGHDT and YYEEEE. The CDR3 spans 14 residues. Between the trimmed V and J ends, which lost 2 bases and 2 bases, there was a span of 9 bases. In DNA form, the CDR3 reads TGTGCCAGCAGCTTCAGACAGGCCACAGATACGCAGTATTTT. Translated: CASSFRQATDTQYF.

The rearrangement uses TRBV2 and TRBJ2-7; 13 bases fit TRBD2. Germline CDR1 reads SNHLY; CDR2 reads FYNNEI. This CDR3 has 16 residues. After removal of 6 bases from V and 1 base from J, the junction contained 6 bases not matched to a gene. CDR3 sequence reads: CASRAQLAGGSYEQYF. In DNA, the CDR3 is TGTGCCAGCAGAGCTCAACTAGCGGGAGGGTCCTACGAGCAGTACTTC.

The chain carries TRBV29-1 and TRBJ2-7, with 12 bases aligning to TRBD1. The CDR3 is 13 residues long. Germline lookup yields CDR1 SQVTM and CDR2 ANQGSEA. V lost 6 bases to trimming and J lost 7 bases; unmatched junction nucleotides: 7. CDR3 amino acids: CSVRDRGHGEQYF. In DNA form, the CDR3 reads TGCAGCGTACGGGACAGGGGGCACGGGGAGCAGTACTTC.

This rearrangement joins TRBV5-1 to TRBJ1-2; 8 bases fit TRBD1. The germline gives CDR1 SGHRS, CDR2 YFSETQ. CDR3 size: 15 residues. J was trimmed by 7 bases and V by 2 bases; bases with no gene match: 10. The CDR3 nucleotides are TGCGCCAGCAGCTTCAGGTCGGACAGGGTCGGTGGCTACACCTTC. Protein product: CASSFRSDRVGGYTF. Supplemented by reference TRBV5-1 and TRBJ1-2, the full variable domain reads KAGVTQTPRYLIKTRGQQVTLSCSPISGHRSVSWYQQTPGQGLQFLFEYFSETQRNKGNFPGRFSGRQFSNSRSEMNVSTLELGDSALYLCASSFRSDRVGGYTFGSGTRLTVV.

This clone qualifies as medium-sized. The chain has TRBV6-6 and TRBJ2-3; D is unclear. CDR1 and CDR2 (germline): MNHNY, SVGAGI (reference sequence). V lost 3 bases and J 1 base, leaving 8 bases between the germline ends. The CDR3 extends over 14 amino acids. The CDR3 spells CASSYIEGTDTQYF. CDR3 in DNA: TGTGCCAGCAGTTATATAGAGGGCACAGATACGCAGTATTTT.

The chain joins TRBV5-4 to TRBJ2-2; D might be TRBD2 (5 bases). CDR1 and CDR2 from the germline V gene are SGHNT and YYREEE (reference sequence). The germline V and J ends were trimmed by 0 bases and 5 bases, with 11 bases remaining between them. CDR3 size: 15 residues. The CDR3 region is CASSLVRGSTGELFF. The CDR3 DNA follows: TGTGCCAGCAGCTTGGTTCGGGGTAGTACCGGGGAGCTGTTTTTT. Full variable domain (outside the CDR3, taken from reference TRBV5-4 and TRBJ2-2): ETGVTQSPTHLIKTRGQQVTLRCSSQSGHNTVSWYQQALGQGPQFIFQYYREEENGRGNFPPRFSGLQFPNYSSELNVNALELDDSALYLCASSLVRGSTGELFFGEGSRLTVL.

CDR3 in DNA: TGTGCCAGCAGCCTTGTACAGCGGGAGTGGAGCACAGATACGCAGTATTTT. Translating it yields CASSLVQREWSTDTQYF. The V gene is TRBV4-2, the J gene TRBJ2-3; 8 positions match TRBD2. Germline V CDR1 and CDR2: LGHNA, YNFKEQ. This CDR3 contains 17 residues. J was trimmed by 0 bases and V by 4 bases; bases with no gene match: 9.

The chain recombines TRBV6-5 with TRBJ1-4, with TRBD1 matching over 9 bases. J gave up 6 bases and V 8 bases, and 10 bases lay outside the gene matches. Germline V lookup: CDR1 MNHEY, CDR2 SVGAGI. The length of the CDR3 is 15 residues. CDR3 coding DNA: TGTGCCAGCGGTACGACGGGACAGGGAGATGAAAAACTGTTTTTT. Translation gives CASGTTGQGDEKLFF.

This clone was seen a single time. This chain joins TRBV28 and TRBJ2-7, with 7 bases aligning to TRBD2. CDR3 length equals 20 residues. CDR1 and CDR2 (germline): MDHEN, SYDVKM. Unmatched junction bases numbered 22, after V lost 5 bases and J lost 0 bases. CDR3 nucleotides: TGTGCCAGCAGTCCGTCTTTGGGCGGGAGTGTTGGAGTTAGCTCCTACGAGCAGTACTTC. As protein: CASSPSLGGSVGVSSYEQYF.